This T cell receptor (beta chain) was sequenced for a study of blood T cell repertoires in COVID-19. As for the study in general: Donors in the United States, Italy and Spain gave samples during acute or convalescent COVID-19. PBMCs, B-cell-depleted T cells, or T cells were the source of the cDNA or gDNA that made up the material.

Authors' analysis steps: Reference gene primer amplification yielded estimated nucleated cell counts. Clones were read by immunoSEQ multiplex PCR, and TCRdb kept only the in-frame ones, dropping some. Clonal size and the V and J genes are those of that table, whereas D and trimming came from the DNA. This sample has about 130,000 clones, with approximately 82% found just once. The ends were cut back, 4 bases at V and 4 bases at J, with 8 bases in the middle. This CDR3 is 13 amino acids long. This clonotype was sampled from a middle-aged man with active or convalescent COVID-19. The chain recombines TRBV12-3 or TRBV12-4 with TRBJ1-3; a possible D gene is TRBD1 (5 bases). Sequenced input: peripheral blood. The chain's CDR3 is CASSSRGGNTIYF. The DNA of the CDR3 is TGTGCCAGCAGTTCCCGGGGGGGAAACACCATATATTTT.